This TCR beta chain was recovered during a study of T-cell reconstitution after alpha-beta-depleted transplantation in children. This sample's TCRbeta library carried unique molecular identifier barcodes. From the PCR reads, TCRdb called clonotypes with MiXCR, one entry per CDR3 protein. The data hold 400,000 to 500,000 distinct CDR3 sequences, with around 9.9% observed a single time. Losses at the gene ends were 0 bases for V and 6 bases for J; bases not matched to a gene: 4. Germline lookup yields CDR1 SGHRS and CDR2 YFSETQ. This CDR3 region has 15 residues. This receptor was taken from a human donor who donated a stem cell graft to a child with acute myeloid leukemia. This material consisted of PBMCs from the stem cell graft donor, taken from the stem cell graft. The rearrangement links TRBV5-1 to TRBJ2-1, with 9 positions matching TRBD2. For the CDR3, the DNA is TGCGCCAGCAGCTTGGATGCGGGAGGGCGCAATGAGCAGTTCTTC. Translation: CASSLDAGGRNEQFF.